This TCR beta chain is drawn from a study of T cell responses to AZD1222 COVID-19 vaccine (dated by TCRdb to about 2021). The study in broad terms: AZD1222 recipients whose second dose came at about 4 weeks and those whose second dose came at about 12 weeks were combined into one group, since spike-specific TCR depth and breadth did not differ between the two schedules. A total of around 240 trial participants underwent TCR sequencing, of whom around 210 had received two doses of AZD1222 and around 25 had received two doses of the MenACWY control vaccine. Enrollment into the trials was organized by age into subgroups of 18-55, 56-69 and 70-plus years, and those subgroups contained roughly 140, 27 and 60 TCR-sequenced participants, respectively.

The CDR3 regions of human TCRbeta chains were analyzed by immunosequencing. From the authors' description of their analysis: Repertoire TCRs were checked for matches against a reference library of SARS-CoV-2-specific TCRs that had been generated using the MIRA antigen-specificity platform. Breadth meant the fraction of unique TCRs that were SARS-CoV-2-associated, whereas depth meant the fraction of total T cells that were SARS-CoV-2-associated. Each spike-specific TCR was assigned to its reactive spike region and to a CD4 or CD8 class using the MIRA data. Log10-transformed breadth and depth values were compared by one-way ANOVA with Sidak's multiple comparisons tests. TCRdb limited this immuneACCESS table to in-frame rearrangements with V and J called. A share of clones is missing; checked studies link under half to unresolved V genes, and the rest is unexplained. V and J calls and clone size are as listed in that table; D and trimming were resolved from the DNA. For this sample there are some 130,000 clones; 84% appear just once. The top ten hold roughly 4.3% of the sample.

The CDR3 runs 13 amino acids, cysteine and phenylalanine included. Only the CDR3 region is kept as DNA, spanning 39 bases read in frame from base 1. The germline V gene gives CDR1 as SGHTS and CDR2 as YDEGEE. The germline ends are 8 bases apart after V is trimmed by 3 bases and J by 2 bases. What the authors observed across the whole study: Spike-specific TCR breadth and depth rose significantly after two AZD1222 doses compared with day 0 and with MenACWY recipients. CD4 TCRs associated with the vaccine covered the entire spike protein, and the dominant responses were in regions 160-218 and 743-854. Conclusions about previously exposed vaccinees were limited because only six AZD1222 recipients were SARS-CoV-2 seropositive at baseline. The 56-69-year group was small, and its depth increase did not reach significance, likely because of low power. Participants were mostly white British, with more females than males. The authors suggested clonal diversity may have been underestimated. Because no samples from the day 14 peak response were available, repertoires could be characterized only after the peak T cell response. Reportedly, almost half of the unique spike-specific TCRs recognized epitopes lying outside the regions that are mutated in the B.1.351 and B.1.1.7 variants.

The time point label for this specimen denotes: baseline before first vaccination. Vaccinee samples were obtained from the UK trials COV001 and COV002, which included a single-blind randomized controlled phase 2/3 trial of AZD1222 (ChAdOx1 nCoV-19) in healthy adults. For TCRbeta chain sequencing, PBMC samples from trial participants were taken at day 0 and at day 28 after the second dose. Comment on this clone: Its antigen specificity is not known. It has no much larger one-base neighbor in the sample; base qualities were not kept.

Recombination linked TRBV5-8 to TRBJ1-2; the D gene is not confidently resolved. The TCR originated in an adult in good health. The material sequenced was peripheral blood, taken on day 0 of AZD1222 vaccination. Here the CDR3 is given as CASSSGGNYGYTF. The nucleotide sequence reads TGTGCCAGCAGCTCTGGAGGGAACTATGGCTACACCTTC.